This TCR beta chain was obtained from a study of T-cell reconstitution after alpha-beta-depleted transplantation in children. During its preparation, the TCRbeta library received unique molecular identifiers. TCRdb passed the PCR reads through MiXCR, listing each CDR3 protein once. In the table there are about 540,000 distinct CDR3 sequences, around 19% of which are singletons. This clonotype was seen a handful of times. This CDR3 comprises 15 residues. The germline V and J ends were trimmed by 4 bases and 6 bases, with 16 bases remaining between them. Germline V gene sequence: CDR1 SSHAT, CDR2 FNYEAQ (reference sequence).

Sequenced material: PBMCs from the stem cell graft donor, taken from the stem cell graft. The clonotype was recovered from a human donor who donated a stem cell graft to a child with acute lymphoblastic leukemia. This sequence joins TRBV7-7 and TRBJ2-1; D tentatively fits TRBD1 or TRBD2 (5 bases each). The CDR3 is CASSSLLERGNEQFF. In DNA form, the CDR3 reads TGTGCCAGCAGCTCCCTACTAGAGAGGGGCAATGAGCAGTTCTTC.